A selection of T cell receptor beta chains follows, all from one sample in a study of T cells in localized non-small cell lung cancer. Sequenced by immunoSEQ multiplex PCR; TCRdb stores in-frame clones only, minus some. This sample has fewer than 35,000 clones, with 91% found just once. The source material was PBMCs, sampled before any cancer treatment. These TCRs come from a man between 35 and 75 years old with stage II lung adenocarcinoma. Each CDR3 is given with its conserved first and last residue. A D gene is named only where the DNA matches it firmly. Some rows have no size entry. The others give once, few or many, or a class for an expanded clone.

len | j_gene | d_gene | abundance | v_gene | CDR3nt | CDR3aa
16 | TRBJ1-1 | NA | few | TRBV27 | TGTGCCAGCAGTCAAGCTGTGCGGGGACGGGGCAGTGAAGCTTTCTTT | CASSQAVRGRGSEAFF
17 | TRBJ2-7 | TRBD1 | NA | TRBV5-6 | TGTGCCAGCAGCCCGGCCGGGACAGGGAACAGGCGCTACGAGCAGTACTTC | CASSPAGTGNRRYEQYF
15 | TRBJ2-7 | TRBD2 | NA | TRBV4-2 | TGTGCCAGCAGCCTCCCCGGACTAGCTTCGGGGGAGCAGTACTTC | CASSLPGLASGEQYF
14 | TRBJ1-5 | TRBD1 | NA | TRBV27 | TGTGCCAGCAGTTCGGGACAGGGGAATCAGCCCCAGCATTTT | CASSSGQGNQPQHF
15 | TRBJ2-7 | NA | NA | TRBV2 | TGTGCCAGCGGAGGGGGGAGGGAAACACTCTACGAGCAGTACTTC | CASGGGRETLYEQYF
10 | TRBJ2-7 | NA | NA | TRBV7-2 | TGTGCCAGCAGAATCTACGAGCAGTACTTC | CASRIYEQYF
11 | TRBJ1-1 | NA | NA | TRBV20-1 | TGCAGTGCACTCGGTTCCACTGAAGCTTTCTTT | CSALGSTEAFF
13 | TRBJ1-2 | NA | NA | TRBV27 | TGTGCCAGCGCTTCGACGCCTAACTATGGCTACACCTTC | CASASTPNYGYTF
13 | TRBJ2-3 | NA | NA | TRBV4-2 | TGTGCCAGCAGTAACTTCAGGACAGATACGCAGTATTTT | CASSNFRTDTQYF
17 | TRBJ2-5 | TRBD1 | NA | TRBV30 | TGTGCCTGGAGGAAACGGGGACAGCTTTTGTACCAAGAGACCCAGTACTTC | CAWRKRGQLLYQETQYF
14 | TRBJ2-4 | NA | NA | TRBV6-1 | TGTGCCAGCAGTGCGGGGGTGGCCAAAAACATTCAGTACTTC | CASSAGVAKNIQYF
13 | TRBJ1-4 | NA | NA | TRBV11-2 | TGTGCCAGCAGCTCGGGACCGATAGAAAAACTGTTTTTT | CASSSGPIEKLFF
13 | TRBJ1-2 | NA | NA | TRBV10-2 | TGCGCCAGCAGGGCAGACCCCACATATGGCTACACCTTC | CASRADPTYGYTF
14 | TRBJ1-1 | NA | NA | TRBV5-1 | TGCGCCAGCACTACGGGGTCTGGAAGCACTGAAGCTTTCTTT | CASTTGSGSTEAFF
18 | TRBJ2-1 | TRBD2 | NA | TRBV7-3 | TGTGCCAGCAGCTTACGGCCTAGCGGGCATGTGTCCTACAATGAGCAGTTCTTC | CASSLRPSGHVSYNEQFF
15 | TRBJ2-3 | TRBD1 | NA | TRBV7-2 | TGTGCCAGCAGCTTAGGCCCCACAGGGGCAGATACGCAGTATTTT | CASSLGPTGADTQYF
12 | TRBJ1-1 | NA | few | TRBV6-5 | TGTGCCAGCAGTTCCTATAACACTGAAGCTTTCTTT | CASSSYNTEAFF
13 | TRBJ1-1 | NA | once | TRBV5-1 | TGCGCCAGCAGCTCAGGGTTTATTTCTGAAGCTTTCTTT | CASSSGFISEAFF
16 | TRBJ2-5 | TRBD1 | NA | TRBV9 | TGTGCCAGCAGCTTGGGGACAGGGGAAAACCAAGAGACCCAGTACTTC | CASSLGTGENQETQYF
15 | TRBJ1-4 | NA | NA | TRBV27 | TGTGCCAGCAGTTCGAGGACAGCGAGGGGTGAAAAACTGTTTTTT | CASSSRTARGEKLFF